This paragraph reports one T cell receptor beta chain. Its matching antigen is unknown. These data originate in a study of STAT5B mutations in CD4+ large granular lymphocyte leukemia. Repertoires were generated with immunoSEQ multiplex PCR, while TCRdb's copy carries only in-frame clones and drops some. The sample shows just over 40,000 clones, around 85% of them seen only once. Control samples were healthy donors' buffy coats. Per germline, CDR1 MRHNA and CDR2 SNTAGT. The trim removed 0 bases at V and 4 bases at J, leaving 0 bases unmatched. CDR3 length: 15 residues. Study outcomes and limitations: Main leukemic clonotypes were patient-specific, but roughly 23% appeared at low frequency elsewhere. Compared with healthy controls (2/35), patient top clones favored TRBV06 (8/27).

The receptor's source is a human donor in good health. Specimen: CD4+ T cells from blood buffy coats. The genes are TRBV6-4 and TRBJ2-1; 10 bases are a match to TRBD2. The CDR3 sequence is CASSDSAGGYNEQFF. The CDR3 DNA is TGTGCCAGCAGTGACTCAGCGGGAGGGTACAATGAGCAGTTCTTC.